The text below deals with one T cell receptor (beta chain). Germline lookup yields CDR1 PRHDT and CDR2 FYEKMQ (reference sequence). The CDR3 has 15 amino acids. The ends lost 2 bases at V and 3 bases at J; junction bases unmatched: 4. This specimen comes from a study of cytotoxic CD8 clonotypes in ibrutinib-treated CLL. Investigators sought sequencing depths of between 1 in 200,000 and 1 in 1 million T cells. Using immunoSEQ multiplex PCR, the repertoire was profiled, and TCRdb retains in-frame clones only, with some absent. Of roughly 190,000 clones listed, 72% are singletons. The clonotype was recovered from a human donor with chronic lymphocytic leukemia. The sequencing used PBMCs, collected after 24 months of ibrutinib treatment. The V and J genes are TRBV13 and TRBJ2-7, with 10 bases matching TRBD2. The CDR3 nucleotides read TGTGCCAGCAGCTTATTGACTAGCGGGCTCTACGAGCAGTACTTC. It yields the protein CASSLLTSGLYEQYF.